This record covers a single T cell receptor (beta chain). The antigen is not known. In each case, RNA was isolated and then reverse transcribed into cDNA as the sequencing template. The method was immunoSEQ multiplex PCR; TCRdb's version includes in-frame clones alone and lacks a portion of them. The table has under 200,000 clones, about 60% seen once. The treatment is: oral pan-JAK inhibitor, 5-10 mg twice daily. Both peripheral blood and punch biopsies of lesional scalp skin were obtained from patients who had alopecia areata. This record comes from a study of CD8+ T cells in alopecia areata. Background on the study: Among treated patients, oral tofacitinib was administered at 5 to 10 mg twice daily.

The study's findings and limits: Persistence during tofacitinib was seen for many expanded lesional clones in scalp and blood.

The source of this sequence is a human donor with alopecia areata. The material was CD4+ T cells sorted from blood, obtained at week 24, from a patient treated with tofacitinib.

As DNA, the CDR3 is TGCAGCGTGACAACAAACTATGGCTACACCTTC. Translating gives CSVTTNYGYTF. V and J are TRBV29-1 and TRBJ1-2; D is unclear. Per the germline V gene, CDR1 is SQVTM and CDR2 is ANQGSEA. The CDR3 runs 11 residues. Between the trimmed V and J ends, which lost 6 bases and 2 bases, there was a span of 7 bases.